These 15 T cell receptor beta chains came from one sample sequenced in a study of regulatory T cells in long-lasting Graves disease. Relying on iRepertoire HTBI primers and Arm-PCR of CDR3 regions, the team built TCR beta libraries. TCRdb re-derived calls from the multiplex PCR reads in MiXCR, one entry per CDR3 protein. Of about 540,000 distinct CDR3 sequences listed, 13% were seen once; the top ten hold 10%. Sample time point: newly diagnosed GD, antithyroid drugs for less than 3 months. Extracted PBMC RNA gave rise to the TCR library. This sample also belongs to another study, concerning T cells in Graves' hyperthyroidism and ophthalmopathy.

The sample in question was peripheral blood mononuclear cells (PBMCs), obtained at new diagnosis, from a patient treated with antithyroid drugs. The receptor set was obtained from a man aged 25 to 40 with Graves disease.

In this sample, this clonotype turned up a few times. J is TRBJ1-4 and V is TRBV19; TRBD1 is a possible D gene (5 bases). There are 14 residues in the CDR3. CDR1 LNHDA and CDR2 SQIVND come from the germline V gene (reference sequence). V shed 3 bases and J shed 5 bases, with 10 bases lying between them. The CDR3 here is CASSMEQVNEKLFF. CDR3 nucleotides: TGTGCCAGTAGTATGGAACAGGTGAATGAAAAACTGTTTTTT.

V gene TRBV20-1 combines with J gene TRBJ1-4, with TRBD1 matching 7 bases. V lost 8 bases, J lost 4 bases, and 4 bases stayed unmatched. CDR1 and CDR2 (germline): DFQATT, SNEGSKA (reference sequence). The CDR3 has 12 residues. This CDR3 reads CSFRGFNEKLFF. DNA of the CDR3: TGCAGTTTCAGGGGGTTTAATGAAAAACTGTTTTTT.

This clonotype was detected many times. This chain links TRBV2 with TRBJ2-3; D call uncertain. V gave up 8 bases and J gave up 5 bases, with 11 bases separating them. CDR3 size: 12 residues. Looked up from germline, CDR1 is SNHLY and CDR2 is FYNNEI. The CDR3 DNA reads as TGTGCCAGCGGGCTAGTGCTAGATACGCAGTATTTT. Protein sequence: CASGLVLDTQYF. Full variable domain (rest looked up from reference TRBV2 and TRBJ2-3): EPEVTQTPSHQVTQMGQEVILRCVPISNHLYFYWYRQILGQKVEFLVSFYNNEISEKSEIFDDQFSVERPDGSNFTLKIRSTKLEDSAMYFCASGLVLDTQYFGPGTRLTVL.

This clonotype was detected many times. V and J are TRBV7-8 and TRBJ1-1; 7 bases align to TRBD1. The germline CDR1 and CDR2 sequences are SGHVS and FQNEAQ. The CDR3 has 14 amino acids. Trimming at V came to 6 bases and at J to 1 base, leaving 5 bases not matched to a gene. The CDR3 loop reads CASSAGQRNTEAFF. CDR3 coding DNA: TGTGCCAGCAGTGCGGGACAGCGGAACACTGAAGCTTTCTTT. Full variable domain (missing parts from reference TRBV7-8 and TRBJ1-1): GAGVSQSPRYKVAKRGQDVALRCDPISGHVSLFWYQQALGQGPEFLTYFQNEAQLDKSGLPSDRFFAERPEGSVSTLKIQRTQQEDSAVYLCASSAGQRNTEAFFGQGTRLTVV.

This clonotype appeared many times. The gene calls are TRBV13 and TRBJ1-2; 7 bases line up with TRBD1. J lost 4 bases, V lost 5 bases, and 7 bases had no gene match. From germline, CDR1 is PRHDT and CDR2 FYEKMQ (reference sequence). The CDR3 has 14 amino acids. CDR3 protein: CASSPDRVPYGYTF. CDR3 coding DNA: TGTGCCAGCAGCCCAGACAGGGTACCCTATGGCTACACCTTC.

Many counts were recorded for this clonotype. The CDR3 loop reads CSAVPAPQPYNEQFF. The CDR3 nucleotides read TGCAGTGCTGTCCCGGCTCCACAACCCTACAATGAGCAGTTCTTC. This rearrangement joins TRBV20-1 to TRBJ2-1; D is uncertain. V was clipped by 5 bases and J by 2 bases, with 16 bases between them. The CDR3 has 15 amino acids. Germline lookup yields CDR1 DFQATT and CDR2 SNEGSKA (reference sequence).

A note on this clonotype: One base away lies a much larger clone, so this may be a sequencing read error. CDR3 sequence (DNA): TGTGCCAGCAGTTTAACGACGGGCCCTATCACAGATACGCAGTATTTT. It translates to CASSLTTGPITDTQYF. This chain connects TRBV27 to TRBJ2-3; no clear D. V shed 2 bases and J shed 2 bases, with 14 bases lying between them. The CDR3 is 16 amino acids. Germline CDR1 is MNHEY and CDR2 is SMNVEV (reference sequence).

The chain couples TRBV25-1 to TRBJ2-3; no reliable D call. Germline CDR1 MGHDK, CDR2 SYGVNS. This CDR3 is 14 amino acids long. Trimming cost V 3 bases and J 3 bases, with 10 bases left between them. The DNA for the CDR3 is TGTGCCAGCAGTGAGGCACTCGGGACAGATACGCAGTATTTT. This sequence encodes CASSEALGTDTQYF.

This clonotype showed up many times. This sequence joins TRBV27 and TRBJ2-3, with TRBD2 matching over 9 bases. The V gene's germline CDR1 is MNHEY and CDR2 SMNVEV (reference sequence). V trimming: 6 bases; J trimming: 2 bases; junction bases outside the gene matches: 3. The CDR3 contains 14 residues. As DNA, the CDR3 is TGTGCCAGCAGAAGACTAGCGGCCACAGATACGCAGTATTTT. Protein product: CASRRLAATDTQYF.

Worth noting for this clonotype: A far larger clone is a single base away, which makes a read error likely. V usage is TRBV5-6 and J usage is TRBJ2-2; D unresolved. CDR3 length equals 17 residues. The germline V gene encodes CDR1 SGHDT and CDR2 YYEEEE. The DNA for the CDR3 is TGCGCCAGCAGCCAAGACGGGTGGGTGCCGAACGCCGGGGAGCTGTTTTTT. It specifies CASSQDGWVPNAGELFF.

In this sample, this clonotype turned up many times. The genes are TRBV7-9 and TRBJ2-3; the match to TRBD2 covers 7 bases. Unmatched junction bases numbered 2, after V lost 5 bases and J lost 6 bases. The CDR3 is made up of 12 amino acids. Germline-derived CDR1 and CDR2 are SEHNR and FQNEAQ (reference sequence). CDR3 bases: TGTGCCAGCAGCCACGGGGGGGATACGCAGTATTTT. Translating it yields CASSHGGDTQYF.

The chain uses TRBV19 and TRBJ2-1; no reliable D call. With 0 bases removed from V and 8 bases from J, the gap between germline ends came to 5 bases. The germline V gene encodes CDR1 LNHDA and CDR2 SQIVND (reference sequence). The CDR3 covers 12 residues. The CDR3 loop is CASSIDEHEQFF. CDR3 in DNA: TGTGCCAGTAGTATAGATGAGCATGAGCAGTTCTTC.

This rearrangement joins TRBV18 to TRBJ2-7, with 7 bases that match TRBD2. The CDR3 runs to 15 residues. From germline, CDR1 is KGHSH and CDR2 LQKENI. V was clipped by 4 bases and J by 2 bases; unmatched bases: 8. This CDR3 reads CASSLRAGLTYEQYF. The CDR3 region has the DNA TGTGCCAGCTCACTGAGAGCGGGACTTACCTACGAGCAGTACTTC.

This clonotype was seen only once. This may be a read error, as it is one base from a much larger clone. This rearrangement joins TRBV6-5 to TRBJ1-6; possibly TRBD1 for D (5 bases). Looked up from germline, CDR1 is MNHEY and CDR2 is SVGAGI. The CDR3 is 16 amino acids. The CDR3 bases are TGTGCCAGCAGTTACTCCGGGGACGGAGGGTATTCACCCTTCCACTTT. Translated, it gives CASSYSGDGGYSPFHF.

This clonotype showed up many times. The rearrangement links TRBV2 to TRBJ1-1; D is uncertain. Trimming pared 10 bases from V and 0 bases from J, leaving 12 bases between. The CDR3 is 13 residues long. Germline V gives CDR1 SNHLY, CDR2 FYNNEI. Written as DNA, the CDR3 is TGTGCCAAATATCAAGAAATGAACACTGAAGCTTTCTTT. It specifies CAKYQEMNTEAFF.